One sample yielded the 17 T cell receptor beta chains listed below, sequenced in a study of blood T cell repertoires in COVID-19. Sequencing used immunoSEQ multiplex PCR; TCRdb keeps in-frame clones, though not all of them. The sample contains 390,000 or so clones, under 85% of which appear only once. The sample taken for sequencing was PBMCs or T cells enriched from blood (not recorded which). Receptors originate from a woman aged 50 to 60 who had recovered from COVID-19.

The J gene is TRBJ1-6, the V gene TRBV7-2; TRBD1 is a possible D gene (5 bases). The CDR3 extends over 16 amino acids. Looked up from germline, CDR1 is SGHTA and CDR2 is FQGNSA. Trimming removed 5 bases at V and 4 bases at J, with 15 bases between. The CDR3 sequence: CASSPRGGRYNSPLHF. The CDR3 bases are TGTGCCAGCAGCCCCCGGGGGGGAAGATATAATTCACCCCTCCACTTT.

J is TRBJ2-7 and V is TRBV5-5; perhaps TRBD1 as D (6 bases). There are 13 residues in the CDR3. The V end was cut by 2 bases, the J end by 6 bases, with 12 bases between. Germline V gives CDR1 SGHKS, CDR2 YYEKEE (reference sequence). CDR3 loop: CASSFNRVGEQYF. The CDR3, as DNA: TGTGCCAGCAGCTTTAACAGGGTGGGCGAGCAGTACTTC.

The CDR3 sequence is CASSRRDRGKYGYTF. The CDR3 DNA follows: TGTGCCAGCAGTCGTCGGGACAGGGGGAAGTATGGCTACACCTTC. The chain employs TRBV6-2 or TRBV6-3 and TRBJ1-2; 11 nucleotides agree with TRBD1. There are 15 residues in the CDR3. The germline gives CDR1 MNHEY, CDR2 SVGEGT. V was pared by 5 bases and J by 5 bases, with 7 bases of the junction left unmatched.

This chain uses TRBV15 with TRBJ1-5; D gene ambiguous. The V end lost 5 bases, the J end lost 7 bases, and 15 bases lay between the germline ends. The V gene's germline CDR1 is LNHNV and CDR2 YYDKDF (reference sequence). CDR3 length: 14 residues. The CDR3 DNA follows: TGTGCCACCAGCGCGGGGAGAGTTTTACAGCCCCAGCATTTT. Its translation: CATSAGRVLQPQHF. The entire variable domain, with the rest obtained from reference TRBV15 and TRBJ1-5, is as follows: DAMVIQNPRYQVTQFGKPVTLSCSQTLNHNVMYWYQQKSSQAPKLLFHYYDKDFNNEADTPDNFQSRRPNTSFCFLDIRSPGLGDTAMYLCATSAGRVLQPQHFGDGTRLSIL.

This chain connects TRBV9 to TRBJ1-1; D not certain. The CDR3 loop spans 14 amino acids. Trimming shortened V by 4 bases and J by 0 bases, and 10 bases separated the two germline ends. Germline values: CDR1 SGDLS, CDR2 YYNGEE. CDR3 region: CASSPDYMNTEAFF. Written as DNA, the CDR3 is TGTGCCAGCAGCCCAGATTATATGAACACTGAAGCTTTCTTT.

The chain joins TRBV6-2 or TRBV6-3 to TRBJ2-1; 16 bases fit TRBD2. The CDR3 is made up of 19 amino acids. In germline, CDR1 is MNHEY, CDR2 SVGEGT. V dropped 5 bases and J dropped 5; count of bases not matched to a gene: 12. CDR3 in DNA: TGTGCCAGCAGTCCCCCCTCGGGACTAGCGGGAGGGTTCCACAATGAGCAGTTCTTC. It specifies CASSPPSGLAGGFHNEQFF.

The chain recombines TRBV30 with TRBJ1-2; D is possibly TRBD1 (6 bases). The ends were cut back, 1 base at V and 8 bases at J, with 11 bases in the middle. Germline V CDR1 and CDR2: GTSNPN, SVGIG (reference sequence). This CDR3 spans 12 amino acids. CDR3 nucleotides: TGTGCCTGGAGTGACAGGGTAAGAGGCTACACCTTC. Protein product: CAWSDRVRGYTF.

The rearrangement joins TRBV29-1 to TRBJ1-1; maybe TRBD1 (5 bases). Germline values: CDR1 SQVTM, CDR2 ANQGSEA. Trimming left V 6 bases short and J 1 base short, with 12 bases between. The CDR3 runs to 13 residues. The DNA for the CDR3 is TGCAGCGTCTCAGGGCAGTGGAACACTGAAGCTTTCTTT. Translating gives CSVSGQWNTEAFF.

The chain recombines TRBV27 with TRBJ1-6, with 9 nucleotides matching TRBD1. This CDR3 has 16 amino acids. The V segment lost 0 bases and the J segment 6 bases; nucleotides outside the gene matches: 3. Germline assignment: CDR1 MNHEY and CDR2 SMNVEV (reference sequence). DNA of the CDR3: TGTGCCAGCAGTTTATCATTGGACAGGGGTAATTCACCCCTCCACTTT. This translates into CASSLSLDRGNSPLHF.

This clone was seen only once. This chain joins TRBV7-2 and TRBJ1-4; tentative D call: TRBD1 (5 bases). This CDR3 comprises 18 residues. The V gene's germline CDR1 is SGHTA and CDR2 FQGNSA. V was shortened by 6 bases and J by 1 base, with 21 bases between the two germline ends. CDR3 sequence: CASSYFGGGTVTNEKLFF. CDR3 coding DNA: TGTGCCAGCAGTTACTTCGGGGGGGGGACGGTAACTAATGAAAAACTGTTTTTT.

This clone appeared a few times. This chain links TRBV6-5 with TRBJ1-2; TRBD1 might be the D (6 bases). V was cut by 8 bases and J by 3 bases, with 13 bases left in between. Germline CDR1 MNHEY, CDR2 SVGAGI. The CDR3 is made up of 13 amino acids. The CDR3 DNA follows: TGTGCCAGCTCCGACAGGCCCGACTATGGCTACACCTTC. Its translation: CASSDRPDYGYTF.

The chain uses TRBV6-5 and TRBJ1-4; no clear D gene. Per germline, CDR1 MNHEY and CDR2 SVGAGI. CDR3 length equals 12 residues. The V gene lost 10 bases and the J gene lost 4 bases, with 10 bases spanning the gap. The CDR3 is CATRRVNEKLFF. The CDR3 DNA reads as TGTGCCACCAGGCGAGTTAATGAAAAACTGTTTTTT.

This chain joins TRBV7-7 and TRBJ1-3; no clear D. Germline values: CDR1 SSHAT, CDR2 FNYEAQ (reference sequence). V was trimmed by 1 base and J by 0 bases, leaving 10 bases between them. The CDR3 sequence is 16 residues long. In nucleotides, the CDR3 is TGTGCCAGCAGCTTAGGCGCCCTAAACTCTGGAAACACCATATATTTT. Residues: CASSLGALNSGNTIYF.

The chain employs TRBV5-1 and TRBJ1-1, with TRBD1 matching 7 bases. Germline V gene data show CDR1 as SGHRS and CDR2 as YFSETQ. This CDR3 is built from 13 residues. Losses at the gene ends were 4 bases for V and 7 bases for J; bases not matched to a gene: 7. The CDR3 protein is CASSAGTAIEAFF. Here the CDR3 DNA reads TGCGCCAGCAGCGCCGGGACAGCTATTGAAGCTTTCTTT.

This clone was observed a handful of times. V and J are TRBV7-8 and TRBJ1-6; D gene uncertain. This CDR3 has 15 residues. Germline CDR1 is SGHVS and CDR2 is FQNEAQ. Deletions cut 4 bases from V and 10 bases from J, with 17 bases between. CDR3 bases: TGTGCCAGCAGCTACGACGGGGTCATAGGCTCACCCCTCCACTTT. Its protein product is CASSYDGVIGSPLHF.

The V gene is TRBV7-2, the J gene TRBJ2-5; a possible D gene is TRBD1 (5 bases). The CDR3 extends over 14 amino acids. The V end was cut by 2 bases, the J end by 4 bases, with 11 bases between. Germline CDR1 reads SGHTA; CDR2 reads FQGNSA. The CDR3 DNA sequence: TGTGCCAGCAGCTTAAATCCAGGGCCAGAGACCCAGTACTTC. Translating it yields CASSLNPGPETQYF.

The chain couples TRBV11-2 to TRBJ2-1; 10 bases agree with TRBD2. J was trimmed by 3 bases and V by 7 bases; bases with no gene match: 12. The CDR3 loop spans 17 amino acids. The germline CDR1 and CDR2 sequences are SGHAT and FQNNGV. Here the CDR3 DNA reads TGTGCCAGCATCAAGGCCCCCGCTAGCGGGGGCTACAATGAGCAGTTCTTC. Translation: CASIKAPASGGYNEQFF.